The source of this T cell receptor (beta chain) is a study of sequential checkpoint blockade in melanoma. Study summary: Randomization was 1:1 between first-line nivolumab→ipilimumab and ipilimumab→nivolumab. Both treatment sequences were followed by maintenance nivolumab.

Trimming pared 4 bases from V and 6 bases from J, leaving 18 bases between. CDR1 and CDR2 (germline): SQVTM, ANQGSEA. This CDR3 is 14 amino acids long. Treatment indicated: randomized to nivolumab then ipilimumab (arm A) or the reverse (arm B). Patients had received no earlier DNA-damaging chemotherapy. Live CD3+CD8+ CD19− CD56− cells were sorted from PBMCs. Here immunoSEQ multiplex PCR was the method, and the copy in TCRdb shows in-frame clones only, minus some. Of 25,000 to 35,000 clones in the sample, 85% to 90% were seen once. The chain recombines TRBV29-1 with TRBJ1-1; TRBD1 might be the D (6 bases). This material consisted of CD8+ T cells sorted from blood (inferred from file names), taken from a patient given nivolumab and ipilimumab in sequence. The clonotype comes from a human donor with melanoma. In nucleotides, the CDR3 is TGCAGCGTTGTGAGTCCGTGGACAGACGCTGAAGCTTTCTTT. Its protein product is CSVVSPWTDAEAFF.